This entry lists 30 T cell receptor beta chains sequenced from one sample in a study of cytotoxic CD8 clonotypes in ibrutinib-treated CLL. Some clones are missing from TCRdb's copy, which holds only in-frame ones; the method was immunoSEQ multiplex PCR. Among about 200,000 clones listed, about two thirds were seen once. Source: PBMCs, taken after 24 months of ibrutinib treatment. The receptors were sampled from a human donor with chronic lymphocytic leukemia.

The CDR3 loop reads CASSRTGTDTGELFF. The CDR3 coding sequence is TGCGCCAGCAGCAGGACAGGCACGGACACCGGGGAGCTGTTTTTT. J is TRBJ2-2 and V is TRBV5-1; 7 bases line up with TRBD1. J was trimmed by 3 bases and V by 4 bases; bases with no gene match: 6. CDR1 and CDR2 from the germline V gene are SGHRS and YFSETQ. This CDR3 contains 15 residues.

V usage is TRBV5-1 and J usage is TRBJ2-7; 14 bases line up with TRBD2. After removal of 3 bases from V and 4 bases from J, the junction contained 6 bases not matched to a gene. CDR1 and CDR2 from the germline V gene are SGHRS and YFSETQ. This CDR3 has 16 residues. CDR3 residues: CASSSQGTSGSYEQYF. DNA for the CDR3: TGCGCCAGCAGCTCCCAGGGGACTAGCGGGAGTTACGAGCAGTACTTC.

This sequence joins TRBV30 and TRBJ2-7, with unresolved D. The CDR3 totals 12 residues. CDR1 and CDR2 (germline): GTSNPN, SVGIG (reference sequence). V was trimmed by 5 bases and J by 2 bases, leaving 10 bases between them. The CDR3 region is CAWAPVAYEQYF. The CDR3 DNA is TGTGCCTGGGCGCCCGTGGCCTACGAGCAGTACTTC.

The genes are TRBV5-4 and TRBJ2-7; 11 bases match TRBD2. Trimming took 4 bases from V and 2 from J; bases not matched to a gene: 11. Per germline, CDR1 SGHNT and CDR2 YYREEE (reference sequence). The CDR3 runs 17 residues. In nucleotides, the CDR3 is TGTGCCAGCAGCCCACGACCGACTAGCGGGGCGACCTACGAGCAGTACTTC. Its translation is CASSPRPTSGATYEQYF.

For the CDR3, the DNA is TGTGCCAGCAGCTTAGTGACGGACGGGACCTACGAGCAGTACTTC. Amino acids: CASSLVTDGTYEQYF. This sequence joins TRBV7-9 and TRBJ2-7; a weak D match, TRBD2 (5 bases). CDR1 is SEHNR and CDR2 is FQNEAQ in the germline V gene (reference sequence). CDR3 length: 15 amino acids. Trimming removed 1 base at V and 2 bases at J, with 12 bases between.

On this clone itself: The same CDR3 arises from other DNA sequences in this sample as well. The chain joins TRBV18 to TRBJ2-1, with 11 bases identical to TRBD1. V lost 2 bases and J lost 4; bases outside the gene matches: 4. CDR1 is KGHSH and CDR2 is LQKENI in the germline V gene. The CDR3 is 16 residues long. Here the CDR3 DNA reads TGTGCCAGCTCACCAGGGACAGGGGGAAATTACAATGAGCAGTTCTTC. Its protein is CASSPGTGGNYNEQFF.

This chain joins TRBV28 and TRBJ2-2; the D is unclear. Germline values: CDR1 MDHEN, CDR2 SYDVKM. CDR3 length: 15 residues. With 6 bases removed from V and 4 bases from J, the gap between germline ends came to 15 bases. The CDR3 DNA sequence: TGTGCCAGCAGCAGAAGACCCCCGGCCACCGGGGAGCTGTTTTTT. The encoded protein is CASSRRPPATGELFF. Full variable domain (outside the CDR3, taken from reference TRBV28 and TRBJ2-2): DVKVTQSSRYLVKRTGEKVFLECVQDMDHENMFWYRQDPGLGLRLIYFSYDVKMKEKGDIPEGYSVSREKKERFSLILESASTNQTSMYLCASSRRPPATGELFFGEGSRLTVL.

The V and J genes are TRBV5-1 and TRBJ2-1; D uncertain. Germline CDR1 and CDR2: SGHRS and YFSETQ. The CDR3 sequence is 13 residues long. Trimming cost V 0 bases and J 5 bases, with 6 bases left between them. CDR3 sequence (DNA): TGCGCCAGCAGCTTGGCTCCTAACAATGAGCAGTTCTTC. Protein sequence: CASSLAPNNEQFF.

This rearrangement joins TRBV7-2 to TRBJ2-5; D is ambiguous. The V gene's germline CDR1 is SGHTA and CDR2 FQGNSA. V was shortened by 6 bases and J by 0 bases, with 11 bases between the two germline ends. This CDR3 contains 14 residues. This chain's CDR3 is CASRPRTDQETQYF. DNA of the CDR3: TGTGCCAGCAGGCCAAGGACCGACCAAGAGACCCAGTACTTC.

This clone has only a few counts. The chain employs TRBV30 and TRBJ1-2; no firm D call. The CDR3 is 12 amino acids. Trimming stripped 2 bases from V and 8 bases from J, with 12 bases between. The germline V gene has CDR1 GTSNPN and CDR2 SVGIG (reference sequence). CDR3 nucleotide sequence: TGTGCCTGGAGTAGCCGGACGGCCGGCTACACCTTC. This gives the protein CAWSSRTAGYTF.

The gene calls are TRBV2 and TRBJ2-7, with 8 bases aligning to TRBD1. Germline V gene lookup returns CDR1 SNHLY and CDR2 FYNNEI. CDR3 size: 14 residues. The V and J ends lost 4 bases and 3 bases, in that order; junction bases with no gene match: 5. This CDR3 reads CASSAGQGYYEQYF. The DNA for the CDR3 is TGTGCCAGCAGTGCCGGACAGGGTTACTACGAGCAGTACTTC.

The CDR3 is CASSVDREETQYF. The CDR3 DNA reads as TGTGCCAGCAGCGTAGACAGGGAAGAGACCCAGTACTTC. The chain joins TRBV9 to TRBJ2-5, with a weak D call TRBD1 (6 bases). The V gene lost 0 bases and the J gene lost 3 bases, with 6 bases spanning the gap. Germline lookup yields CDR1 SGDLS and CDR2 YYNGEE. This CDR3 spans 13 amino acids.

The V gene is TRBV19, the J gene TRBJ2-1; unclear D gene. The ends were cut back, 5 bases at V and 9 bases at J, with 14 bases in the middle. The CDR3 extends over 13 amino acids. Germline V CDR1 and CDR2: LNHDA, SQIVND (reference sequence). The CDR3 region is CASSPTTAAEQFF. For the CDR3, the DNA is TGTGCCAGTAGTCCGACCACGGCGGCTGAGCAGTTCTTC.

This clone has a handful of counts. The rearrangement uses TRBV10-3 and TRBJ1-5; no reliable D call. This CDR3 has 14 residues. V dropped 3 bases and J dropped 2 bases, with 8 bases sitting between them. Germline CDR1 ENHRY, CDR2 SYGVKD. The CDR3 protein is CAISDWGGNQPQHF. The DNA for the CDR3 is TGTGCCATCAGTGACTGGGGAGGCAATCAGCCCCAGCATTTT.

The gene calls are TRBV5-4 and TRBJ2-7, with 8 bases matching TRBD1. Losses at the gene ends were 2 bases for V and 2 bases for J; bases not matched to a gene: 3. Per germline, CDR1 SGHNT and CDR2 YYREEE (reference sequence). The CDR3 has 14 residues. The CDR3 reads CASSLQGVTYEQYF. In nucleotides, the CDR3 is TGTGCCAGCAGCTTACAGGGGGTGACCTACGAGCAGTACTTC.

V usage is TRBV6-5 and J usage is TRBJ2-1; D call uncertain. CDR1 and CDR2 (germline): MNHEY, SVGAGI. V was trimmed by 6 bases and J by 1 base, leaving 7 bases between them. This CDR3 region has 13 residues. CDR3 region: CASRTMSYNEQFF. Here the CDR3 DNA reads TGTGCCAGCAGGACGATGTCCTACAATGAGCAGTTCTTC.

This chain links TRBV11-2 with TRBJ2-7; D possibly corresponds to TRBD1 (5 bases). CDR3 length: 13 residues. V was trimmed by 6 bases and J by 4 bases, leaving 13 bases between them. CDR1 is SGHAT, CDR2 FQNNGV, per germline. The CDR3 bases are TGTGCCAGCAGAGATTCAGGGTGGTACGAGCAGTACTTC. Encoded protein: CASRDSGWYEQYF.

This chain links TRBV7-8 with TRBJ2-1; 14 nucleotides align to TRBD2. Germline CDR1 is SGHVS and CDR2 is FQNEAQ. CDR3 length equals 18 residues. The junction had 12 bases not matched to a gene; V was cut back by 5 bases and J by 6 bases. The CDR3 DNA sequence: TGTGCCAGCAGCCCATACTCTTGGACTAGCGGGAGGACCAATGAGCAGTTCTTC. It codes for CASSPYSWTSGRTNEQFF.

As DNA, the CDR3 is TGTGCCAGCAGGATGGGGGACACCGGGGAGCTGTTTTTT. Its translation: CASRMGDTGELFF. This chain connects TRBV21-1 to TRBJ2-2. TRBV21-1 is described as a pseudogene. The CDR3 has 13 amino acids.

This rearrangement joins TRBV5-1 to TRBJ2-7, with 10 bases identical to TRBD1. Germline V gene data show CDR1 as SGHRS and CDR2 as YFSETQ. This CDR3 comprises 14 residues. With 4 bases clipped from V and 4 bases from J, the junction kept 5 bases outside the gene matches. The CDR3 DNA reads as TGCGCCAGCAGCATGGACAGGGGGAAATACGAGCAGTACTTC. It yields the protein CASSMDRGKYEQYF.

The chain recombines TRBV11-2 with TRBJ1-1, with 11 bases fitting TRBD1. Unmatched junction bases numbered 11, after V lost 3 bases and J lost 5 bases. The CDR3 contains 17 residues. From germline, CDR1 is SGHAT and CDR2 FQNNGV. This CDR3 is CASSFLSGQGGGTEAFF. As DNA, the CDR3 is TGTGCCAGCAGCTTTCTTTCGGGACAGGGGGGAGGGACTGAAGCTTTCTTT.

The sample holds a few counts of this clone. The chain couples TRBV19 to TRBJ1-5; TRBD1 is a possible D gene (5 bases). This CDR3 comprises 12 residues. Germline CDR1 reads LNHDA; CDR2 reads SQIVND (reference sequence). V was trimmed by 5 bases and J by 7 bases, leaving 9 bases between them. This CDR3 is CASSYRDQPQHF. In DNA, the CDR3 is TGTGCCAGTAGTTACCGGGACCAGCCCCAGCATTTT.

This sequence joins TRBV7-8 and TRBJ2-5, with D unresolved. Trimming pared 5 bases from V and 2 bases from J, leaving 12 bases between. This CDR3 region has 14 residues. The V gene's germline CDR1 is SGHVS and CDR2 FQNEAQ. In DNA form, the CDR3 reads TGTGCCAGCAGCCCCTTCGGGCAACAAGAGACCCAGTACTTC. It encodes CASSPFGQQETQYF.

This clone was recorded once. In DNA form, the CDR3 reads TGTGCCACAAAAGGGCAGGGTTTTTGGGCAGGGCAAGAGACCCAGTACTTC. It encodes CATKGQGFWAGQETQYF. V and J are TRBV2 and TRBJ2-5; TRBD1 is a possible D gene (5 bases). Germline CDR1 SNHLY, CDR2 FYNNEI. Trimming stripped 10 bases from V and 2 bases from J, with 26 bases between. The CDR3 length is 17 residues.

The chain carries TRBV27 and TRBJ1-5, with TRBD1 matching over 9 bases. Germline lookup yields CDR1 MNHEY and CDR2 SMNVEV (reference sequence). The J segment lost 6 bases and the V segment lost 6 bases, leaving 6 bases of the junction unmatched. This CDR3 is built from 14 residues. CDR3 region: CASSRGQGGQPQHF. CDR3 sequence (DNA): TGTGCCAGCAGCCGGGGACAGGGTGGTCAGCCCCAGCATTTT.

The chain carries TRBV7-6 and TRBJ2-7; D is unresolved. The V gene's germline CDR1 is SGHVS and CDR2 FNYEAQ. V was pared by 1 base and J by 1 base, with 8 bases between. The CDR3 contains 14 residues. The CDR3: CASSLVAESYEQYF. DNA for the CDR3: TGTGCCAGCAGCTTAGTTGCAGAATCCTACGAGCAGTACTTC.

This chain connects TRBV6-1 to TRBJ2-7; possibly TRBD1 for D (6 bases). CDR3 length: 12 amino acids. V gave up 7 bases and J gave up 2 bases, with 9 bases separating them. CDR1 MNHNS and CDR2 SASEGT come from the germline V gene. CDR3 DNA: TGTGCCAGCATTCAGGGGACCTACGAGCAGTACTTC. Amino acid sequence: CASIQGTYEQYF.

The chain links TRBV30 to TRBJ2-7; 14 nucleotides match TRBD2. Trimming removed 1 base from V and 0 bases from J; junction bases left unmatched: 2. The CDR3 is 16 residues long. Per germline, CDR1 GTSNPN and CDR2 SVGIG (reference sequence). CDR3 in DNA: TGTGCCTGGAGTGGGACTAGCGGGAGGAGCTCCTACGAGCAGTACTTC. Its protein is CAWSGTSGRSSYEQYF.

V is TRBV4-2 and J is TRBJ2-3; weak D call: TRBD2 (5 bases). In germline, CDR1 is LGHNA, CDR2 YNFKEQ. V lost 1 base and J 14 bases, leaving 16 bases between the germline ends. CDR3 length: 13 amino acids. In DNA form, the CDR3 reads TGTGCCAGCAGCCAAGCGGGGAGACACCGGCGGTATTTT. Its translation: CASSQAGRHRRYF.

Only a few counts were recorded for this clone. The gene calls are TRBV5-1 and TRBJ2-3, with D possibly TRBD1 on 7 matching bases. Trimming took off 0 bases at V and 5 bases at J, with 10 bases between the two ends. Germline V lookup: CDR1 SGHRS, CDR2 YFSETQ. The CDR3 sequence is 14 residues long. CDR3 coding DNA: TGCGCCAGCAGCTTGGACCAGGGGGGAGATACGCAGTATTTT. Translated: CASSLDQGGDTQYF.